This note documents a single T cell receptor beta chain sequence. Its antigen is unknown. MiXCR was run by TCRdb on the 5' RACE reads, yielding one entry per CDR3 protein. The table lists a few hundred thousand distinct CDR3 sequences, roughly 20% of them singletons. The data stem from a study of identical twins. Healthy Caucasians were all of the donors. Study-wide findings and caveats: Twins' excess sharing was less marked for out-of-frame beta sequences. Shared out-of-frame alpha sequences (those common to twins) showed excess low generation probability.

The sequence was collected from a middle-aged man in good health. Source material: naive T cells sorted from blood.

CDR3 DNA: TGTGCCAGCCGTGAACCCACTTACACAAACCGGGACAGGAGGTACGAGCAGTACTTC. Translated, it gives CASREPTYTNRDRRYEQYF. V is TRBV27 and J is TRBJ2-7, with 8 positions matching TRBD1. The CDR3 covers 19 residues. Germline V gene data show CDR1 as MNHEY and CDR2 as SMNVEV (reference sequence). V lost 8 bases and J lost 4; bases outside the gene matches: 25.